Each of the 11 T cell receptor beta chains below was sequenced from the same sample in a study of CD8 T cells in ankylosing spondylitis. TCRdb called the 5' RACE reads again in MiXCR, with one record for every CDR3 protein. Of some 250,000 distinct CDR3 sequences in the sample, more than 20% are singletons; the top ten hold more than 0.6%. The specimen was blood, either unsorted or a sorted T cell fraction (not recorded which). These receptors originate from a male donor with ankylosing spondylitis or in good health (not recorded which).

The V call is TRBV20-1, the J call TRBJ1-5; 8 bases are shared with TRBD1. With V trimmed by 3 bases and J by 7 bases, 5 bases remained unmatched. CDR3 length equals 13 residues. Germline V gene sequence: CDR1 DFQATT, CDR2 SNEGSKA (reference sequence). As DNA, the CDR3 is TGCAGTGCTAGCGGCAGGGGGCAGCAGCCCCAGCATTTT. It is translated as CSASGRGQQPQHF.

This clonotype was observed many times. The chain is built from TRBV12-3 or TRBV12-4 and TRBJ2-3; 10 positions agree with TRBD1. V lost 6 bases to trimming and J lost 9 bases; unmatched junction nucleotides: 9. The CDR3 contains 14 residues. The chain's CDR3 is CASSPGGQGKTQYF. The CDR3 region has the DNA TGTGCCAGCAGCCCAGGGGGACAGGGGAAAACGCAGTATTTT.

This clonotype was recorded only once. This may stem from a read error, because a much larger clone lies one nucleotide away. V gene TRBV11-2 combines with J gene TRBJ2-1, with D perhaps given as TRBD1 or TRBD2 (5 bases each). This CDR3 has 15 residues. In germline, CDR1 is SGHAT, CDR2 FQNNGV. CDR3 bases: TGTGCCAGCAGCTTAACGGGGCAGGCCAGCAATGCGCAGTTCTTC. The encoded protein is CASSLTGQASNAQFF.

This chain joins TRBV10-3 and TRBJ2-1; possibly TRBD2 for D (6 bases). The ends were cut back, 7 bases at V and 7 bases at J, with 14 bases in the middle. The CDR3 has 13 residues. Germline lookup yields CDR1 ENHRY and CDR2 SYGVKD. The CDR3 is CAITPTRGNEQFF. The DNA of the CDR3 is TGTGCCATCACCCCGACTAGGGGTAATGAGCAGTTCTTC.

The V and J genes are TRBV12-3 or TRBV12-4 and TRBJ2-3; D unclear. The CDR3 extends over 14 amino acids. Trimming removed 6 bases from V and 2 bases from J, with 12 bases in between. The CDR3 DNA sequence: TGTGCCAGCAGATGGCACGGCCTCACAGATACGCAGTATTTT. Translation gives CASRWHGLTDTQYF.

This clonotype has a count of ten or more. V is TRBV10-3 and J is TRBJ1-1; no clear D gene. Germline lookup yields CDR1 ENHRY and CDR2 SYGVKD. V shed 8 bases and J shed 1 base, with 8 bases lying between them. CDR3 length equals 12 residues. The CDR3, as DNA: TGTGCCATCGGGCTAGGGAACACTGAAGCTTTCTTT. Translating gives CAIGLGNTEAFF.

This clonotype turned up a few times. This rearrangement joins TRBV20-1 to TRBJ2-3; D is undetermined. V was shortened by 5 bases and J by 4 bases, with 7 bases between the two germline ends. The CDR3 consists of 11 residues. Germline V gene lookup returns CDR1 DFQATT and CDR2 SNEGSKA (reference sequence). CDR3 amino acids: CSAFYPDTQYF. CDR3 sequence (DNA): TGCAGTGCTTTCTATCCAGATACGCAGTATTTT.

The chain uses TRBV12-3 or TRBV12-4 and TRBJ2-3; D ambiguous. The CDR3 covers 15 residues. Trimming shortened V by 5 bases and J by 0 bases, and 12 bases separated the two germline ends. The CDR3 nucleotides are TGTGCCAGCAGTCCGGACGCCCTGAGCACAGATACGCAGTATTTT. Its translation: CASSPDALSTDTQYF.

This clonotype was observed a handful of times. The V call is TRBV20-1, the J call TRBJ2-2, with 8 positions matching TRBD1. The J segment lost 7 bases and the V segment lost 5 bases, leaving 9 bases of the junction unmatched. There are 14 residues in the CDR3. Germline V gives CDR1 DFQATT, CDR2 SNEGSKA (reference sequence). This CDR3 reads CSARDRTVGGELFF. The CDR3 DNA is TGCAGTGCTCGGGACAGGACAGTTGGCGGGGAGCTGTTTTTT.

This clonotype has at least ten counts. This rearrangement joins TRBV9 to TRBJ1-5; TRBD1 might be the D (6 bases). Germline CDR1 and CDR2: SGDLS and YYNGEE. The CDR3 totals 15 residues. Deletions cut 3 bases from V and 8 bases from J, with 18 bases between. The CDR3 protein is CASSATTGRGEPQHF. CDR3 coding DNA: TGTGCCAGCAGCGCGACCACAGGGAGGGGTGAGCCCCAGCATTTT. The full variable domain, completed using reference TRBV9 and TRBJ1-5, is DSGVTQTPKHLITATGQRVTLRCSPRSGDLSVYWYQQSLDQGLQFLIQYYNGEERAKGNILERFSAQQFPDLHSELNLSSLELGDSALYFCASSATTGRGEPQHFGDGTRLSIL.

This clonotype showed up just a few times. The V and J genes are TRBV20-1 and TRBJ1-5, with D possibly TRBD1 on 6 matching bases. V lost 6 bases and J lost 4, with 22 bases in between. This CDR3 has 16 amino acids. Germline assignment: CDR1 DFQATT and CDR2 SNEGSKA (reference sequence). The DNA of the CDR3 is TGCAGTGCCCAGAAGGGAGGACAGACCTCTAATCAGCCCCAGCATTTT. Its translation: CSAQKGGQTSNQPQHF.